A single sample is the source of the 18 T cell receptor beta chains below, sequenced in a study of CD8 T cells in Susac syndrome. Reverse transcription of roughly 0.5 to 1 ug RNA was performed with random hexamers. TCRdb called the immunoSEQ multiplex PCR reads again in MiXCR, with one record for every CDR3 protein. The sample lists 150,000 to 200,000 distinct CDR3 sequences; roughly 96% were seen once. The specimen sequenced was CD4+ T cells from PBMCs. The receptor source for this set is a human donor with multiple sclerosis.

DNA of the CDR3: TGTGCCACCAGTGATAGGGGAGATGCCTACACCTTC. It specifies CATSDRGDAYTF. The chain links TRBV24-1 to TRBJ1-2, with D possibly being TRBD1 (5 bases). CDR1 is KGHDR, CDR2 SFDVKD, per germline. This CDR3 has 12 amino acids. V lost 3 bases and J lost 10, with 11 bases in between.

This clonotype has more than one count but fewer than ten. The chain recombines TRBV30 with TRBJ2-1; D remains unclear. The CDR3 covers 14 residues. Germline V lookup: CDR1 GTSNPN, CDR2 SVGIG (reference sequence). V lost 7 bases and J lost 0, with 13 bases in between. The chain's CDR3 is CALGDWNSYNEQFF. CDR3 nucleotides: TGTGCCTTGGGCGACTGGAACTCCTACAATGAGCAGTTCTTC. Combining the CDR3 with reference TRBV30 and TRBJ2-1 gives the whole variable domain SQTIHQWPATLVQPVGSPLSLECTVEGTSNPNLYWYRQAAGRGLQLLFYSVGIGQISSEVPQNLSASRPQDRQFILSSKKLLLSDSGFYLCALGDWNSYNEQFFGPGTRLTVL.

This clonotype was detected a few times. This chain uses TRBV20-1 with TRBJ1-5, with D unclear. From germline, CDR1 is DFQATT and CDR2 SNEGSKA (reference sequence). Trimming pared 6 bases from V and 2 bases from J, leaving 2 bases between. The CDR3 has 10 amino acids. The CDR3 DNA reads TGCAGTGCCGGCAATCAGCCCCAGCATTTT. Its translation: CSAGNQPQHF.

The chain employs TRBV5-4 and TRBJ1-1; D not certain. CDR3 length: 14 amino acids. Trimming removed 0 bases from V and 8 bases from J, with 14 bases in between. The germline V gene encodes CDR1 SGHNT and CDR2 YYREEE (reference sequence). CDR3 protein: CASSLEYGYEEAFF. CDR3 nucleotide sequence: TGTGCCAGCAGCTTGGAATACGGGTACGAGGAAGCTTTCTTT.

The chain is built from TRBV4-1 and TRBJ1-5; perhaps TRBD1 as D (5 bases). This CDR3 is built from 16 residues. The V gene lost 1 base and the J gene lost 6 bases, with 16 bases spanning the gap. Germline loops: CDR1 MGHRA, CDR2 YSYEKL. CDR3 sequence (DNA): TGCGCCAGCAGCCAAGGGGGTGGAGGGACGGGTCAGCCCCAGCATTTT. This encodes CASSQGGGGTGQPQHF.

The rearrangement joins TRBV10-3 to TRBJ2-2; no clear D. The CDR3 extends over 13 amino acids. With 8 bases removed from V and 5 bases from J, the gap between germline ends came to 12 bases. Germline CDR1 ENHRY, CDR2 SYGVKD. CDR3 nucleotide sequence: TGTGCCATCGAACCGACGGGTACCGGGGAGCTGTTTTTT. Translating it yields CAIEPTGTGELFF.

The chain combines TRBV20-1 with TRBJ2-7, with 12 bases aligning to TRBD2. The CDR3 contains 13 residues. CDR1 is DFQATT, CDR2 SNEGSKA, per germline (reference sequence). The J segment lost 7 bases and the V segment lost 5 bases, leaving 6 bases of the junction unmatched. The CDR3 nucleotides read TGCAGTGCTCGACTAGCGGGAGTATGGGAGCAGTACTTC. It specifies CSARLAGVWEQYF.

This chain links TRBV27 with TRBJ1-1, with 7 bases lining up with TRBD1. The germline CDR1 and CDR2 sequences are MNHEY and SMNVEV (reference sequence). The ends lost 5 bases at V and 1 base at J; junction bases unmatched: 4. This CDR3 is 14 amino acids long. The CDR3: CASSVDRRNTEAFF. In DNA form, the CDR3 reads TGTGCCAGCAGTGTGGACAGGAGGAACACTGAAGCTTTCTTT.

Note on this clonotype: Germline is not matched at one junction end, which may reflect a read error. This chain links TRBV20-1 with TRBJ2-7; D uncertain. This CDR3 contains 13 residues. Germline CDR1 and CDR2: DFQATT and SNEGSKA (reference sequence). CDR3 bases: TGCAGTGCCAGAGTCCGGCTAGACGGCGAGCAGTACTTC. Its protein is CSARVRLDGEQYF.

The chain carries TRBV18 and TRBJ2-7, with D unclear. Trimming cost V 5 bases and J 0 bases, with 11 bases left between them. Per the germline V gene, CDR1 is KGHSH and CDR2 is LQKENI. This CDR3 has 14 residues. The CDR3: CASSALQDSYEQYF. Here the CDR3 DNA reads TGTGCCAGCTCAGCCTTGCAGGACTCCTACGAGCAGTACTTC.

The gene calls are TRBV20-1 and TRBJ2-5, with 7 bases matching TRBD2. Germline V gene lookup returns CDR1 DFQATT and CDR2 SNEGSKA (reference sequence). The CDR3 runs 14 residues. The ends lost 4 bases at V and 4 bases at J; junction bases unmatched: 9. As DNA, the CDR3 is TGCAGTGCTACCCGGACTAGTGGAGGAGAGACCCAGTACTTC. Translating gives CSATRTSGGETQYF.

The chain joins TRBV20-1 to TRBJ2-1; D remains unclear. The germline gives CDR1 DFQATT, CDR2 SNEGSKA (reference sequence). Trimming removed 3 bases at V and 9 bases at J, with 12 bases between. This CDR3 is 12 amino acids long. The chain's CDR3 is CSASAHVSEQFF. CDR3 in DNA: TGCAGTGCTAGTGCCCACGTGAGTGAGCAGTTCTTC.

The chain is built from TRBV29-1 and TRBJ1-2; TRBD1 might be the D (6 bases). Germline V CDR1 and CDR2: SQVTM, ANQGSEA. The ends were cut back, 3 bases at V and 3 bases at J, with 11 bases in the middle. The CDR3 has 13 residues. The CDR3 DNA sequence: TGCAGCGTTGACCCCGACAGGTACTATGGCTACACCTTC. Residues: CSVDPDRYYGYTF. Filled out from reference TRBV29-1 and TRBJ1-2, the complete variable domain reads SAVISQKPSRDICQRGTSLTIQCQVDSQVTMMFWYRQQPGQSLTLIATANQGSEATYESGFVIDKFPISRPNLTFSTLTVSNMSPEDSSIYLCSVDPDRYYGYTFGSGTRLTVV.

In its sample, this clonotype was seen once. This chain joins TRBV19 and TRBJ1-2, with 7 bases lining up with TRBD1. Germline trimming cut 6 bases from V and 5 bases from J; bases unmatched to any gene: 6. CDR1 and CDR2 from the germline V gene are LNHDA and SQIVND (reference sequence). The CDR3 runs 13 residues. The CDR3 loop is CASRTGTAYGYTF. CDR3 sequence (DNA): TGTGCCAGTAGGACCGGGACAGCATATGGCTACACCTTC.

The gene calls are TRBV9 and TRBJ2-1; 12 positions agree with TRBD2. The CDR3 is made up of 15 amino acids. Germline values: CDR1 SGDLS, CDR2 YYNGEE. V gave up 4 bases and J gave up 3 bases; unmatched junction bases: 2. CDR3 sequence reads: CASSRGLAGYNEQFF. CDR3 sequence (DNA): TGTGCCAGCAGCAGGGGACTAGCGGGCTACAATGAGCAGTTCTTC.

The rearrangement joins TRBV9 to TRBJ2-5; 7 bases are shared with TRBD2. Germline CDR1 and CDR2: SGDLS and YYNGEE. CDR3 length equals 13 residues. V lost 6 bases to trimming and J lost 3 bases; unmatched junction nucleotides: 5. CDR3 nucleotides: TGTGCCAGCACCCCCCGGGGGGAAGAGACCCAGTACTTC. This codes for CASTPRGEETQYF.

The genes are TRBV15 and TRBJ1-2; D remains unclear. The CDR3 is 15 residues long. V lost 0 bases and J 1 base, leaving 9 bases between the germline ends. Germline V gene sequence: CDR1 LNHNV, CDR2 YYDKDF (reference sequence). Here the CDR3 DNA reads TGTGCCACCAGCAGAGATTCGGGCGGTAACTATGGCTACACCTTC. Protein product: CATSRDSGGNYGYTF.

CDR3 sequence reads: CASSLTGDTEAFF. As DNA, the CDR3 is TGTGCCAGCAGCCTCACAGGTGACACTGAAGCTTTCTTT. This chain connects TRBV3-1 to TRBJ1-1, with D maybe TRBD1 (5 bases). There are 13 residues in the CDR3. The germline V gene encodes CDR1 LGHDT and CDR2 YNNKEL (reference sequence). Trimming removed 4 bases from V and 3 bases from J, with 9 bases in between. The full variable domain, rest sourced from reference TRBV3-1 and TRBJ1-1, is DTAVSQTPKYLVTQMGNDKSIKCEQNLGHDTMYWYKQDSKKFLKIMFSYNNKELIINETVPNRFSPKSPDKAHLNLHINSLELGDSAVYFCASSLTGDTEAFFGQGTRLTVV.